The 5 T cell receptor beta chains reported below all come from one sample, sequenced in a study of shared clonotypes between healthy human individuals (dated by TCRdb to between 2020 and 2021). CD8 naive samples consisted of CD45RO-negative cells that were positively selected for CCR7, yielding a CD45RA+CCR7+ population without TemRA cells. The library relied on the immunoSEQ multiplex PCR assay. The source is immuneACCESS, and TCRdb retained only in-frame sequences with V and J called. Part of the clones is not carried over; for the studies checked, unresolved V genes explain less than half of this, and the remainder is unexplained. The sample has roughly 570,000 clones on record, roughly 98% of them singletons. The ten largest account for 0.3% of the sample. Sequenced: naive CD8+ T cells sorted from blood. Explained via the paper, the cell subset or site label denotes: CD45RA+CCR7+. The source is a man between 25 and 39 years old in good health.

J is TRBJ2-7 and V is TRBV18; D ambiguous. Deletions cut 0 bases from V and 4 bases from J, with 10 bases between. Germline CDR1 is KGHSH and CDR2 is LQKENI. The CDR3 extends over 14 amino acids. DNA for the CDR3: TGTGCCAGCTCACCACCGAACACTCCATACGAGCAGTACTTC. Its translation is CASSPPNTPYEQYF.

This clone was picked up one time. Here the CDR3 reads CASSEPLAGVYEQYF. For the CDR3, the DNA is TGTGCCAGCAGTGAACCCCTAGCGGGGGTTTACGAGCAGTACTTC. V usage is TRBV6-1 and J usage is TRBJ2-7; the match to TRBD2 covers 10 bases. Germline V CDR1 and CDR2: MNHNS, SASEGT. J gave up 4 bases and V 2 bases, and 5 bases lay outside the gene matches. CDR3 size: 15 residues.

This chain connects TRBV6-5 to TRBJ1-5, with 9 nucleotides matching TRBD1. Germline assignment: CDR1 MNHEY and CDR2 SVGAGI. The length of the CDR3 is 15 residues. Germline trimming cut 6 bases from V and 0 bases from J; bases unmatched to any gene: 3. DNA of the CDR3: TGTGCCAGCAGCCAACAGGGGGCTAGCAATCAGCCCCAGCATTTT. Its translation: CASSQQGASNQPQHF.

The chain uses TRBV25-1 and TRBJ2-1; 9 nucleotides line up with TRBD1. V was clipped by 5 bases and J by 7 bases; unmatched bases: 6. CDR3 length: 14 amino acids. Germline loops: CDR1 MGHDK, CDR2 SYGVNS. CDR3 residues: CASSMGTGWNEQFF. The CDR3 region has the DNA TGTGCCAGCAGTATGGGGACAGGGTGGAATGAGCAGTTCTTC.

The chain is built from TRBV10-2 and TRBJ2-7; D tentatively reads TRBD1 or TRBD2 (5 bases each). In germline, CDR1 is WSHSY, CDR2 SAAADI. This CDR3 is 12 amino acids long. Trimming removed 6 bases at V and 3 bases at J, with 9 bases between. The CDR3 nucleotides are TGCGCCAGCAGCCGGGACGACTACGAGCAGTACTTC. This sequence encodes CASSRDDYEQYF.